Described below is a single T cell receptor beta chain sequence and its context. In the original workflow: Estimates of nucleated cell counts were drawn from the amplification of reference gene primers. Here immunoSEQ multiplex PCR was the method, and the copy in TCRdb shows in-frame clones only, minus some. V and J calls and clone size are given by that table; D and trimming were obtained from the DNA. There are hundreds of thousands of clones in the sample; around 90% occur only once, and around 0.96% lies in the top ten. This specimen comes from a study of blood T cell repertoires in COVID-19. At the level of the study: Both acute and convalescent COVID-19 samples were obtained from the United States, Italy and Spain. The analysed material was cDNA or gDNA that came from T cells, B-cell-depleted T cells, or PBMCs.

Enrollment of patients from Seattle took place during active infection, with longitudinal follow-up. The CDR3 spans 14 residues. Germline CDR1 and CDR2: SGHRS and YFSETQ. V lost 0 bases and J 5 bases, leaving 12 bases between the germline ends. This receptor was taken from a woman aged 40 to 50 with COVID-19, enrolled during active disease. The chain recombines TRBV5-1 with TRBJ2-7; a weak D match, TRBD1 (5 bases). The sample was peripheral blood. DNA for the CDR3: TGCGCCAGCAGCTTGGCCCCAGGGTCCGACGAGCAGTACTTC. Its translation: CASSLAPGSDEQYF.